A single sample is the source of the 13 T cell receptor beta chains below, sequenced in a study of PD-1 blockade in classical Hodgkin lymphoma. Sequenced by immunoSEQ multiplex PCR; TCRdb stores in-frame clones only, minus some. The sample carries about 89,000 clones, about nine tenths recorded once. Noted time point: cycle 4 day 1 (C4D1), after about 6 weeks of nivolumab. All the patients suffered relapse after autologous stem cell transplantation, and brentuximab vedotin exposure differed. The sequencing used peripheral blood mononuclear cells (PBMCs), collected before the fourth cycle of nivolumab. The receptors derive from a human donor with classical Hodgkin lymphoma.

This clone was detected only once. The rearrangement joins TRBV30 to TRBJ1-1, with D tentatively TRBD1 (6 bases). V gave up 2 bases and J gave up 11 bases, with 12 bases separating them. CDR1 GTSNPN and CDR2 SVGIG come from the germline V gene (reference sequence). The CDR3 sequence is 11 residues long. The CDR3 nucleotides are TGTGCCTGGAGTTTGGGGGCGCAGGCTTTCTTT. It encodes CAWSLGAQAFF.

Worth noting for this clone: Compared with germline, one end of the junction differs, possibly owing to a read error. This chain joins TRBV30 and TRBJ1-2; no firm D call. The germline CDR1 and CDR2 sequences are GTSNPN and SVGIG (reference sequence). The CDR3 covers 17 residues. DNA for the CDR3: TGTGCCCGGAGTGTTTGGATGGAAGGTTTTACCAACTATGGCTACACCTTC. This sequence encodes CARSVWMEGFTNYGYTF.

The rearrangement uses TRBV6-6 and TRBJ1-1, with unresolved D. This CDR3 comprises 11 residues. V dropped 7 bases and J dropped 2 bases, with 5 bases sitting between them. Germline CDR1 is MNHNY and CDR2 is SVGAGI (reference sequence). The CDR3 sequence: CASTINTEAFF. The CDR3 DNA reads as TGTGCCAGCACCATTAACACTGAAGCTTTCTTT.

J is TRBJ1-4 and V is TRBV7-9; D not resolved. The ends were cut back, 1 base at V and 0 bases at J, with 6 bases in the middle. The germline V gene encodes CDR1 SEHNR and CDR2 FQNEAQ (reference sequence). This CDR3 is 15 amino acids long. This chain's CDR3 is CASSLELATNEKLFF. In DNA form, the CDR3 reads TGTGCCAGCAGCTTAGAGCTTGCAACTAATGAAAAACTGTTTTTT.

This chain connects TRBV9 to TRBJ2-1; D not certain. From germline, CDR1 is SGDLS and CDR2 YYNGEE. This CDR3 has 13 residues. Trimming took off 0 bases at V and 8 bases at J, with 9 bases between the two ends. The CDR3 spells CASSVGGSHEQFF. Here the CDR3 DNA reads TGTGCCAGCAGCGTAGGAGGTAGCCATGAGCAGTTCTTC.

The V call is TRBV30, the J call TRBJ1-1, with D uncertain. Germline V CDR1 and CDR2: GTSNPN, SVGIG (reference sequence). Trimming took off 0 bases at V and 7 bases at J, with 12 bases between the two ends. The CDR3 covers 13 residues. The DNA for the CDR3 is TGTGCCTGGAGTGTACTGGGCCCCGGTGAAGCTTTCTTT. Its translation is CAWSVLGPGEAFF.

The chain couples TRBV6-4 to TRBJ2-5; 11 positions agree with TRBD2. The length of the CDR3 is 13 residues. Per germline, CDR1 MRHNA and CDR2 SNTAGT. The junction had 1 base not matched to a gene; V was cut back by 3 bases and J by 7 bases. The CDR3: CASSDLAGGTQYF. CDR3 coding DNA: TGTGCCAGCAGTGATCTAGCGGGGGGGACCCAGTACTTC.

DNA for the CDR3: TGTGCCAGCAGCCAAGATGGCAGGAGATACGAGCAGTACTTC. Translation gives CASSQDGRRYEQYF. The rearrangement uses TRBV4-2 and TRBJ2-7; D call uncertain. The CDR3 totals 14 residues. Germline V gene sequence: CDR1 LGHNA, CDR2 YNFKEQ. The V end was cut by 0 bases, the J end by 4 bases, with 10 bases between.

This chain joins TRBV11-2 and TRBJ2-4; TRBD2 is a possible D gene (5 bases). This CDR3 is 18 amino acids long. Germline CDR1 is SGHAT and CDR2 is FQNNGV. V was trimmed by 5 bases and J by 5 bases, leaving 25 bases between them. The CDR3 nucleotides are TGTGCCAGCAGCCCCTATAGCCCCCCGAGGGCACGGCAAAACATTCAGTACTTC. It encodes CASSPYSPPRARQNIQYF.

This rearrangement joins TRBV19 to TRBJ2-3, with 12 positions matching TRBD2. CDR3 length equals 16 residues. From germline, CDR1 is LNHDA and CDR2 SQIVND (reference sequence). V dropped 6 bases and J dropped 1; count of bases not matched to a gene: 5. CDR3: CASSETSGGRTDTQYF. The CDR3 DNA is TGTGCCAGTAGCGAAACTAGCGGGGGGCGCACAGATACGCAGTATTTT.

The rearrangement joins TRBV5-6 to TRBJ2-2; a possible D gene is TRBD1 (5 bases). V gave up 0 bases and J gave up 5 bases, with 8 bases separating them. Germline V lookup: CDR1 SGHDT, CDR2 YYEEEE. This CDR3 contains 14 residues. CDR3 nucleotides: TGTGCCAGCAGCTTGGGGCCAGGGACCGGGGAGCTGTTTTTT. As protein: CASSLGPGTGELFF.

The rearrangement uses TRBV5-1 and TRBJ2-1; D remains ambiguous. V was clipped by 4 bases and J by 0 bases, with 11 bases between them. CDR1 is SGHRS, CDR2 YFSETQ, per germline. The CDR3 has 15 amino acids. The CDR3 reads CASSPTVSSYNEQFF. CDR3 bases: TGCGCCAGCAGCCCAACAGTAAGCTCCTACAATGAGCAGTTCTTC.

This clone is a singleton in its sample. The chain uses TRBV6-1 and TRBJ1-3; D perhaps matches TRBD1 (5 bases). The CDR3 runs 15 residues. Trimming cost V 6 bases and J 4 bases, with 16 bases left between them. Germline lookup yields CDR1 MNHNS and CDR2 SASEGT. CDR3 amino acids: CASRPASQGGNTIYF. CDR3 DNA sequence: TGTGCCAGCAGGCCGGCCTCTCAGGGAGGAAACACCATATATTTT.